The 6 T cell receptor beta chains below all came from one sample that was sequenced in a study of neoadjuvant anti-PD-1 for oral cavity cancer. Assay used: immunoSEQ multiplex PCR; TCRdb lists only in-frame clones, some missing. In the table there are around 60,000 clones, 65% to 80% of which are singletons. The specimen was PBMCs, collected before nivolumab (anti-PD-1) treatment. These receptors originate from a person aged 40 to 85 with oral cavity squamous cell carcinoma.

The rearrangement joins TRBV5-1 to TRBJ1-1; D might be TRBD1 (5 bases). The CDR3 is made up of 15 amino acids. Germline V CDR1 and CDR2: SGHRS, YFSETQ. Trimming cost V 2 bases and J 0 bases, with 11 bases left between them. CDR3 DNA: TGCGCCAGCAGCTTAGCAGGGCCTCTGAACACTGAAGCTTTCTTT. Protein: CASSLAGPLNTEAFF.

The rearrangement uses TRBV7-2 and TRBJ1-2; TRBD1 is a possible D gene (5 bases). This CDR3 comprises 15 residues. The germline V gene has CDR1 SGHTA and CDR2 FQGNSA. V was pared by 0 bases and J by 4 bases, with 12 bases between. DNA of the CDR3: TGTGCCAGCAGCTTAGCGGTAGGGGTCCCCTATGGCTACACCTTC. Translating gives CASSLAVGVPYGYTF.

As concerns this clone: The same CDR3 can be traced to other DNA sequences in this sample. The rearrangement links TRBV10-1 to TRBJ2-3, with D perhaps matching TRBD2 (5 bases). CDR1 and CDR2 from the germline V gene are WNHNN and SYGVQD (reference sequence). The V and J ends lost 3 bases and 2 bases respectively, with 15 bases between them. The CDR3 totals 16 residues. CDR3 bases: TGCGCCAGCAGTGACTGGAGCGGCCCCTACACAGATACGCAGTATTTT. Amino acids: CASSDWSGPYTDTQYF.

The chain carries TRBV27 and TRBJ2-7; possibly TRBD2 for D (5 bases). V was trimmed by 3 bases and J by 3 bases, leaving 15 bases between them. Germline V gene lookup returns CDR1 MNHEY and CDR2 SMNVEV (reference sequence). The CDR3 is made up of 15 amino acids. The CDR3 sequence: CASSFGLADLYEQYF. The DNA of the CDR3 is TGTGCCAGCAGTTTCGGACTGGCTGATCTCTACGAGCAGTACTTC.

The chain joins TRBV6-5 to TRBJ1-2; D gene uncertain. The ends were cut back, 0 bases at V and 7 bases at J, with 9 bases in the middle. The CDR3 loop spans 13 amino acids. Germline CDR1 is MNHEY and CDR2 is SVGAGI. CDR3 sequence (DNA): TGTGCCAGCAGTTACTCCGGGGTGGGTGGCTACACCTTC. The encoded protein is CASSYSGVGGYTF.

The chain combines TRBV6-5 with TRBJ1-2; 7 positions agree with TRBD1. The CDR3 is 14 residues long. V was clipped by 3 bases and J by 4 bases; unmatched bases: 5. Germline lookup yields CDR1 MNHEY and CDR2 SVGAGI. CDR3 sequence: CASSYQGVGYGYTF. As DNA, the CDR3 is TGTGCCAGCAGTTATCAGGGGGTAGGCTATGGCTACACCTTC.